The 26 T cell receptor beta chains listed next were all sequenced from one sample in a study of blood T cell repertoires in COVID-19. The assay was immunoSEQ multiplex PCR, and TCRdb's table has in-frame clones only and misses some. The repertoire consists of about 100,000 clones, with 70% to 90% occurring once and the leading ten covering approximately 5.3%. The sequencing input was peripheral blood. These receptors were obtained from a human donor in a cohort sampled during active COVID-19.

The chain is built from TRBV3-1 (or the pseudogene TRBV3-2) and TRBJ1-3; TRBD1 is a possible D gene (5 bases). The CDR3 has 13 residues. Germline V gene lookup returns CDR1 LGHDT and CDR2 YNNKEL (reference sequence). V shed 4 bases and J shed 3 bases, with 7 bases lying between them. This CDR3 is CASSRRGGNTIYF. The DNA of the CDR3 is TGTGCCAGCAGCCGAAGGGGTGGAAACACCATATATTTT.

This rearrangement joins TRBV5-6 to TRBJ1-5; 10 positions agree with TRBD1. V lost 3 bases to trimming and J lost 5 bases; unmatched junction nucleotides: 11. Germline-derived CDR1 and CDR2 are SGHDT and YYEEEE. The CDR3 runs to 17 residues. The CDR3 bases are TGTGCCAGCAGCTCGAACCACCGGGACAGGGGTGATCAGCCCCAGCATTTT. Its translation is CASSSNHRDRGDQPQHF. The full variable domain, completed using reference TRBV5-6 and TRBJ1-5, is DAGVTQSPTHLIKTRGQQVTLRCSPKSGHDTVSWYQQALGQGPQFIFQYYEEEERQRGNFPDRFSGHQFPNYSSELNVNALLLGDSALYLCASSSNHRDRGDQPQHFGDGTRLSIL.

The J gene is TRBJ2-3, the V gene TRBV5-1; 10 bases fit TRBD2. V trimming: 2 bases; J trimming: 1 base; junction bases outside the gene matches: 4. The CDR3 sequence is 16 residues long. Germline V lookup: CDR1 SGHRS, CDR2 YFSETQ. Here the CDR3 reads CASSFDGTSGTDTQYF. The CDR3 bases are TGCGCCAGCAGCTTCGACGGGACTAGCGGCACAGATACGCAGTATTTT.

The rearrangement links TRBV9 to TRBJ2-7, with TRBD2 matching over 14 bases. J was trimmed by 6 bases and V by 0 bases; bases with no gene match: 5. The CDR3 sequence is 16 residues long. CDR1 SGDLS and CDR2 YYNGEE come from the germline V gene. The CDR3 sequence: CASSVAGTSGSSEQYF. The CDR3 region has the DNA TGTGCCAGCAGCGTAGCCGGGACTAGCGGGAGTAGCGAGCAGTACTTC.

The CDR3 here is CASQLETGQGVFSTNEKLFF. The CDR3, as DNA: TGTGCCAGCCAACTTGAGACGGGACAGGGGGTCTTTTCAACTAATGAAAAACTGTTTTTT. V and J are TRBV5-8 and TRBJ1-4; TRBD1 matches 11 bases. There are 20 residues in the CDR3. Trimming removed 7 bases from V and 0 bases from J; junction bases left unmatched: 17. The germline gives CDR1 SGHTS, CDR2 YDEGEE.

This chain connects TRBV6-5 to TRBJ2-5; D is perhaps TRBD2 (6 bases). Per the germline V gene, CDR1 is MNHEY and CDR2 is SVGAGI. The germline V and J ends were trimmed by 2 bases and 4 bases, with 11 bases remaining between them. This CDR3 region has 14 residues. In nucleotides, the CDR3 is TGTGCCAGCAGTTACGGGGGGATGGCAGAGACCCAGTACTTC. Translated, it gives CASSYGGMAETQYF.

The CDR3 DNA reads as TGTGCCAGTGGCAGGGGGCGCGTCTATGGCTACACCTTC. Translated, it gives CASGRGRVYGYTF. The chain joins TRBV19 to TRBJ1-2, with 8 nucleotides matching TRBD1. Germline V gene data show CDR1 as LNHDA and CDR2 as SQIVND (reference sequence). V gave up 8 bases and J gave up 4 bases; unmatched junction bases: 6. The CDR3 extends over 13 amino acids.

The chain uses TRBV2 and TRBJ2-1, with TRBD1 matching over 12 bases. The CDR3 has 15 amino acids. The V segment lost 5 bases and the J segment 6 bases; nucleotides outside the gene matches: 5. From germline, CDR1 is SNHLY and CDR2 FYNNEI. The CDR3 DNA reads TGTGCCAGCAGTCGGGACAGGGGGCTTAGCAATGAGCAGTTCTTC. Protein sequence: CASSRDRGLSNEQFF.

The chain is built from TRBV5-1 and TRBJ1-6, with 10 bases identical to TRBD1. CDR3 size: 15 residues. Unmatched junction bases numbered 3, after V lost 3 bases and J lost 6 bases. Germline assignment: CDR1 SGHRS and CDR2 YFSETQ. CDR3 sequence reads: CASSSGQGFNSPLHF. The CDR3, as DNA: TGCGCCAGCAGCTCGGGACAGGGGTTTAATTCACCCCTCCACTTT.

The CDR3 protein is CASSVGGRSTDTQYF. The CDR3 DNA reads TGTGCCAGCAGCGTAGGTGGGCGTAGCACAGATACGCAGTATTTT. The rearrangement links TRBV9 to TRBJ2-3; D is unclear. This CDR3 region has 15 residues. Trimming removed 0 bases from V and 0 bases from J, with 8 bases in between. Per the germline V gene, CDR1 is SGDLS and CDR2 is YYNGEE.

This chain joins TRBV10-3 and TRBJ1-2, with D possibly TRBD1 on 5 matching bases. The CDR3 is 16 amino acids. Germline CDR1 is ENHRY and CDR2 is SYGVKD. V lost 7 bases, J lost 4 bases, and 22 bases lay in between. The CDR3 sequence: CAITSGAVGGVYGYTF. CDR3 coding DNA: TGTGCCATCACTAGCGGGGCCGTTGGGGGGGTCTATGGCTACACCTTC.

This clone was seen once. The chain uses TRBV30 and TRBJ1-2; 7 bases match TRBD1. Germline CDR1 reads GTSNPN; CDR2 reads SVGIG (reference sequence). The CDR3 sequence is 14 residues long. V was pared by 3 bases and J by 4 bases, with 8 bases of the junction left unmatched. The CDR3 nucleotides read TGTGCCTGGAGCGCCCGACAGGGATCCTATGGCTACACCTTC. It specifies CAWSARQGSYGYTF. The full variable domain, with the rest looked up from reference TRBV30 and TRBJ1-2, is SQTIHQWPATLVQPVGSPLSLECTVEGTSNPNLYWYRQAAGRGLQLLFYSVGIGQISSEVPQNLSASRPQDRQFILSSKKLLLSDSGFYLCAWSARQGSYGYTFGSGTRLTVV.

The gene calls are TRBV6-2 or TRBV6-3 and TRBJ2-3, with 7 bases that match TRBD2. Germline assignment: CDR1 MNHEY and CDR2 SVGEGT. With V trimmed by 6 bases and J by 2 bases, 8 bases remained unmatched. The CDR3 has 15 residues. CDR3 in DNA: TGTGCCAGCAGCCGACCGGGACTACACACAGATACGCAGTATTTT. Translating gives CASSRPGLHTDTQYF.

This chain connects TRBV25-1 to TRBJ2-1; 7 bases fit TRBD2. CDR1 MGHDK and CDR2 SYGVNS come from the germline V gene. Trimming removed 1 base from V and 9 bases from J; junction bases left unmatched: 9. CDR3 length equals 15 residues. The CDR3 DNA reads as TGTGCCAGCAGTGAATTGGCGGGAGTAACGGTTGAGCAGTTCTTC. This gives the protein CASSELAGVTVEQFF.

The DNA for the CDR3 is TGTGCCAGCAGTCAAAGCGGGAGTTCCGGGAGTGAGCAGTTCTTC. Protein product: CASSQSGSSGSEQFF. V is TRBV7-9 and J is TRBJ2-1, with 8 bases identical to TRBD2. The V and J ends lost 6 bases and 9 bases, in that order; junction bases with no gene match: 13. Per the germline V gene, CDR1 is SEHNR and CDR2 is FQNEAQ (reference sequence). This CDR3 region has 15 residues.

The CDR3 DNA sequence: TGTGCCAGCAGTGGCTATCACCCAAGGGGGCAGTACGAGCAGTACTTC. Its protein is CASSGYHPRGQYEQYF. The chain carries TRBV25-1 and TRBJ2-7; TRBD1 aligns across 7 bases. The germline CDR1 and CDR2 sequences are MGHDK and SYGVNS. There are 16 residues in the CDR3. Losses at the gene ends were 4 bases for V and 4 bases for J; bases not matched to a gene: 13.

The rearrangement links TRBV7-8 to TRBJ1-2, with D maybe TRBD1 (6 bases). The CDR3 contains 13 residues. Germline CDR1 reads SGHVS; CDR2 reads FQNEAQ. V was trimmed by 2 bases and J by 6 bases, leaving 10 bases between them. For the CDR3, the DNA is TGTGCCAGCAGCTTAACCAGGGGCCATGGCTACACCTTC. Encoded protein: CASSLTRGHGYTF.

This rearrangement joins TRBV24-1 to TRBJ2-2; 7 positions match TRBD1. After removal of 3 bases from V and 4 bases from J, the junction contained 10 bases not matched to a gene. This CDR3 region has 17 residues. Germline CDR1 KGHDR, CDR2 SFDVKD. This CDR3 reads CATSDPSDRAGTGELFF. CDR3 sequence (DNA): TGTGCCACCAGTGATCCCTCCGACAGGGCTGGCACCGGGGAGCTGTTTTTT.

The rearrangement joins TRBV7-9 to TRBJ2-5; 14 nucleotides align to TRBD2. The CDR3 is made up of 14 amino acids. V lost 5 bases, J lost 5 bases, and 1 base stayed unmatched. The germline V gene has CDR1 SEHNR and CDR2 FQNEAQ (reference sequence). The CDR3 is CASSGTSGSETQYF. CDR3 DNA: TGTGCCAGCAGCGGGACTAGCGGGAGCGAGACCCAGTACTTC.

The J gene is TRBJ1-1, the V gene TRBV27; the match to TRBD1 covers 9 bases. This CDR3 contains 14 residues. Germline lookup yields CDR1 MNHEY and CDR2 SMNVEV (reference sequence). The trim removed 2 bases at V and 7 bases at J, leaving 5 bases unmatched. In DNA, the CDR3 is TGTGCCAGCAGTTTAGGAGGGACAGGGATTGAAGCTTTCTTT. Translation gives CASSLGGTGIEAFF.

The J gene is TRBJ1-1, the V gene TRBV5-1, with TRBD1 matching 9 bases. Trimming removed 4 bases from V and 6 bases from J; junction bases left unmatched: 10. Germline V gene sequence: CDR1 SGHRS, CDR2 YFSETQ. CDR3 length: 15 amino acids. CDR3 sequence: CASSRQGDGGAEAFF. DNA for the CDR3: TGCGCCAGCAGCCGACAGGGGGACGGCGGGGCTGAAGCTTTCTTT.

The chain combines TRBV6-5 with TRBJ1-6; 9 nucleotides line up with TRBD1. Trimming at V came to 0 bases and at J to 9 bases, leaving 6 bases not matched to a gene. Germline V gene data show CDR1 as MNHEY and CDR2 as SVGAGI. The CDR3 totals 16 residues. CDR3 in DNA: TGTGCCAGCAGTTACTCGACTACAGGGGGCAGTTCACCCCTCCACTTT. Protein: CASSYSTTGGSSPLHF.

The V call is TRBV6-4, the J call TRBJ2-1; a weak D match, TRBD2 (7 bases). The germline CDR1 and CDR2 sequences are MRHNA and SNTAGT. The CDR3 runs 15 residues. Trimming removed 0 bases at V and 7 bases at J, with 13 bases between. DNA of the CDR3: TGTGCCAGCAGTGACTCAGGGGGAGCGGGGAATGAGCAGTTCTTC. Translated, it gives CASSDSGGAGNEQFF.

The chain couples TRBV18 to TRBJ1-2; the D gene is possibly TRBD1 (5 bases). V lost 4 bases to trimming and J lost 3 bases, with 12 bases between them. CDR3 length equals 14 residues. Germline CDR1 is KGHSH and CDR2 is LQKENI. CDR3 loop: CASSRTGTDYGYTF. Here the CDR3 DNA reads TGTGCCAGCTCACGGACCGGGACTGACTATGGCTACACCTTC.

The rearrangement links TRBV28 to TRBJ2-7; no reliable D call. The CDR3 totals 14 residues. Trimming left V 3 bases short and J 2 bases short, with 11 bases between. CDR1 and CDR2 from the germline V gene are MDHEN and SYDVKM. As DNA, the CDR3 is TGTGCCAGCAGTTTTATGGGCAATACCTACGAGCAGTACTTC. Residues: CASSFMGNTYEQYF. Variable domain in full (rest from reference TRBV28 and TRBJ2-7): DVKVTQSSRYLVKRTGEKVFLECVQDMDHENMFWYRQDPGLGLRLIYFSYDVKMKEKGDIPEGYSVSREKKERFSLILESASTNQTSMYLCASSFMGNTYEQYFGPGTRLTVT.

This clone was counted a single time. The chain couples TRBV2 to TRBJ2-1, with TRBD2 matching over 11 bases. V shed 2 bases, J shed 10 bases, and the junction held 10 bases outside the gene matches. Germline loops: CDR1 SNHLY, CDR2 FYNNEI. This CDR3 comprises 16 residues. CDR3 nucleotides: TGTGCCAGCAGTGAATATCTACTAGCGGGAGCGGGGGAGCAGTTCTTC. This encodes CASSEYLLAGAGEQFF.